The 29 T cell receptor beta chains below all came from one sample that was sequenced in a study of CD8 T cells in Susac syndrome. The RNA input was roughly 0.45 to 1 ug, and it was reverse transcribed with random hexamers. From the immunoSEQ multiplex PCR reads, TCRdb called clonotypes with MiXCR, one entry per CDR3 protein. The sample holds under 150,000 distinct CDR3 sequences; more than 75% are singletons and the top ten take 0.2% to 0.25%. Material: CD8+ T cells from PBMCs. The receptors stem from a human donor with multiple sclerosis.

The V gene is TRBV5-4, the J gene TRBJ2-3, with 8 nucleotides matching TRBD2. The ends lost 4 bases at V and 4 bases at J; junction bases unmatched: 11. Germline assignment: CDR1 SGHNT and CDR2 YYREEE (reference sequence). The CDR3 runs to 16 residues. The CDR3 DNA follows: TGTGCCAGCAGCCCCTCCTTTGGACTAGCTTCAGATACGCAGTATTTT. The encoded protein is CASSPSFGLASDTQYF.

This chain joins TRBV27 and TRBJ2-1; perhaps TRBD1 as D (5 bases). Germline-derived CDR1 and CDR2 are MNHEY and SMNVEV (reference sequence). V was clipped by 5 bases and J by 8 bases, with 16 bases between them. The CDR3 has 14 amino acids. The CDR3 is CASSPLGQSDEQFF. CDR3 nucleotides: TGTGCCAGCAGTCCCCTGGGGCAGAGCGATGAGCAGTTCTTC.

V is TRBV2 and J is TRBJ2-7, with D perhaps matching TRBD1 or TRBD2 (5 bases each). The CDR3 is 14 residues long. Trimming stripped 8 bases from V and 5 bases from J, with 19 bases between. CDR1 and CDR2 (germline): SNHLY, FYNNEI. CDR3 coding DNA: TGTGCCAGCTGGGGACCATCACTTACCAACGAGCAGTACTTC. Translating gives CASWGPSLTNEQYF.

The rearrangement uses TRBV15 and TRBJ2-2; weak D call: TRBD1 (6 bases). The germline CDR1 and CDR2 sequences are LNHNV and YYDKDF (reference sequence). This CDR3 has 15 amino acids. V was shortened by 0 bases and J by 4 bases, with 9 bases between the two germline ends. DNA of the CDR3: TGTGCCACCAGCAGAGACCAGGGGATCACCGGGGAGCTGTTTTTT. Translation: CATSRDQGITGELFF.

This chain joins TRBV19 and TRBJ2-1; D ambiguous. V was clipped by 10 bases and J by 2 bases, with 12 bases between them. This CDR3 has 13 amino acids. Germline CDR1 and CDR2: LNHDA and SQIVND (reference sequence). CDR3 loop: CATEEAPYNEQFF. DNA of the CDR3: TGTGCCACTGAAGAGGCTCCCTACAATGAGCAGTTCTTC.

The chain combines TRBV20-1 with TRBJ1-4, with D perhaps matching TRBD1 (5 bases). Germline CDR1 DFQATT, CDR2 SNEGSKA (reference sequence). This CDR3 contains 12 residues. The CDR3 nucleotides read TGCAGGGCTTCTGAGGGGTATGAAAAACTGTTTTTT. This sequence encodes CRASEGYEKLFF.

The rearrangement uses TRBV27 and TRBJ2-7, with 8 bases matching TRBD2. The CDR3 length is 15 residues. Germline CDR1 reads MNHEY; CDR2 reads SMNVEV (reference sequence). Trimming took 1 base from V and 4 from J; bases not matched to a gene: 6. The CDR3 DNA follows: TGTGCCAGCAGTTTATGGACGGGAGGGCCTTACGAGCAGTACTTC. Translated: CASSLWTGGPYEQYF.

V gene TRBV4-3 combines with J gene TRBJ2-5; 7 nucleotides align to TRBD1. The junction had 5 bases not matched to a gene; V was cut back by 0 bases and J by 4 bases. Germline CDR1 LGHNA, CDR2 YSLEER. The CDR3 runs to 15 residues. The CDR3 loop reads CASSQDRGPRETQYF. CDR3 in DNA: TGCGCCAGCAGCCAAGATAGGGGGCCGCGAGAGACCCAGTACTTC.

The V gene is TRBV28, the J gene TRBJ2-7; 8 bases are a match to TRBD2. There are 14 residues in the CDR3. The V gene end was trimmed by 3 bases and the J gene end by 5 bases; junction bases not matched to a gene: 6. Germline V gene sequence: CDR1 MDHEN, CDR2 SYDVKM. The DNA for the CDR3 is TGTGCCAGCAGTTTTTTCGGTAGCGGGGACGAGCAGTACTTC. Protein: CASSFFGSGDEQYF.

The chain is built from TRBV10-3 and TRBJ2-7; 10 positions match TRBD2. CDR1 ENHRY and CDR2 SYGVKD come from the germline V gene. The length of the CDR3 is 13 residues. Unmatched junction bases numbered 5, after V lost 7 bases and J lost 5 bases. The CDR3 bases are TGTGCCATCAATAGGCTAGCGGGAGACGAGCAGTACTTC. Translating it yields CAINRLAGDEQYF.

V gene TRBV29-1 combines with J gene TRBJ2-6; weak D call: TRBD1 (5 bases). Per germline, CDR1 SQVTM and CDR2 ANQGSEA. Trimming pared 3 bases from V and 4 bases from J, leaving 10 bases between. The CDR3 extends over 14 amino acids. The CDR3 DNA follows: TGCAGCGTTGACAGTGGGGCCGGGGCCAACGTCCTGACTTTC. Translation gives CSVDSGAGANVLTF.

The V gene is TRBV12-3 or TRBV12-4, the J gene TRBJ2-7; D might be TRBD1 or TRBD2, each matching 5 bases. Between the trimmed V and J ends, which lost 6 bases and 4 bases, there was a span of 13 bases. The CDR3 extends over 13 amino acids. The CDR3 is CASSQGRWYEQYF. CDR3 nucleotide sequence: TGTGCCAGCAGCCAGGGACGTTGGTACGAGCAGTACTTC.

The genes are TRBV7-9 and TRBJ2-7; D might be TRBD2 (5 bases). The CDR3 is 12 amino acids. Germline lookup yields CDR1 SEHNR and CDR2 FQNEAQ (reference sequence). The V gene lost 6 bases and the J gene lost 7 bases, with 13 bases spanning the gap. This chain's CDR3 is CASSLTSYEQYF. CDR3 DNA: TGTGCCAGCAGTCTCACTAGTTATGAGCAGTACTTC. The full variable domain, completed using reference TRBV7-9 and TRBJ2-7, is DTGVSQNPRHKITKRGQNVTFRCDPISEHNRLYWYRQTLGQGPEFLTYFQNEAQLEKSRLLSDRFSAERPKGSFSTLEIQRTEQGDSAMYLCASSLTSYEQYFGPGTRLTVT.

The J gene is TRBJ1-3, the V gene TRBV7-9; D possibly corresponds to TRBD1 (5 bases). V lost 4 bases and J lost 2, with 15 bases in between. There are 16 residues in the CDR3. Germline V lookup: CDR1 SEHNR, CDR2 FQNEAQ (reference sequence). CDR3 region: CASSSGRAITGNTIYF. CDR3 DNA: TGTGCCAGCAGCTCGGGGCGGGCGATAACTGGAAACACCATATATTTT.

CDR3 coding DNA: TGTGCCAGTAGTCTCACGGGGGGGACAGCTAACTATGGCTACACCTTC. Translated, it gives CASSLTGGTANYGYTF. The chain employs TRBV19 and TRBJ1-2; the match to TRBD1 covers 7 bases. Trimming removed 5 bases from V and 0 bases from J; junction bases left unmatched: 9. This CDR3 has 16 amino acids. Germline V gene sequence: CDR1 LNHDA, CDR2 SQIVND (reference sequence).

This chain joins TRBV27 and TRBJ2-5; D ambiguous. This CDR3 contains 15 residues. Trimming cost V 5 bases and J 4 bases, with 17 bases left between them. Germline-derived CDR1 and CDR2 are MNHEY and SMNVEV (reference sequence). In DNA form, the CDR3 reads TGTGCCAGCAGTAAGTCCGGGCTGGTCGGAGAGACCCAGTACTTC. Translating gives CASSKSGLVGETQYF.

The V and J genes are TRBV5-1 and TRBJ1-1; TRBD1 matches 9 bases. V trimming: 4 bases; J trimming: 3 bases; junction bases outside the gene matches: 7. Germline V gene data show CDR1 as SGHRS and CDR2 as YFSETQ. CDR3 size: 15 residues. The CDR3 coding sequence is TGCGCCAGCAGCACGGACAGGGGTATTGACACTGAAGCTTTCTTT. It specifies CASSTDRGIDTEAFF.

This chain joins TRBV6-5 and TRBJ1-1; D unclear. Trimming took 2 bases from V and 4 from J, leaving 2 bases between them. The length of the CDR3 is 11 residues. Germline CDR1 MNHEY, CDR2 SVGAGI. This CDR3 reads CASSYLTEAFF. The CDR3 region has the DNA TGTGCCAGCAGTTACCTCACTGAAGCTTTCTTT.

The V gene is TRBV18, the J gene TRBJ1-2; the D is unclear. This CDR3 contains 17 residues. Deletions cut 6 bases from V and 3 bases from J, with 23 bases between. Germline-derived CDR1 and CDR2 are KGHSH and LQKENI. CDR3 amino acids: CASSQESPQATHYGYTF. The CDR3, as DNA: TGTGCCAGCTCGCAAGAATCCCCCCAGGCGACCCACTATGGCTACACCTTC. Drawing the rest from reference TRBV18 and TRBJ1-2, the complete variable domain is NAGVMQNPRHLVRRRGQEARLRCSPMKGHSHVYWYRQLPEEGLKFMVYLQKENIIDESGMPKERFSAEFPKEGPSILRIQQVVRGDSAAYFCASSQESPQATHYGYTFGSGTRLTVV.

The chain combines TRBV12-3 or TRBV12-4 with TRBJ1-1; D unclear. This CDR3 comprises 14 residues. Trimming cost V 5 bases and J 4 bases, with 14 bases left between them. The chain's CDR3 is CASSPDSPSTEAFF. DNA for the CDR3: TGTGCCAGCAGTCCGGACTCTCCGAGCACTGAAGCTTTCTTT.

The chain recombines TRBV29-1 with TRBJ2-1, with D perhaps matching TRBD2 (5 bases). With 5 bases removed from V and 8 bases from J, the gap between germline ends came to 16 bases. The CDR3 sequence is 13 residues long. In germline, CDR1 is SQVTM, CDR2 ANQGSEA. As DNA, the CDR3 is TGCAGCGTTTGCTGTGAGAGGGCGGATGAGCAGTTCTTC. Encoded protein: CSVCCERADEQFF.

This chain connects TRBV9 to TRBJ2-5, with TRBD2 matching over 13 bases. The CDR3 totals 16 residues. The junction had 7 bases not matched to a gene; V was cut back by 4 bases and J by 4 bases. CDR1 is SGDLS, CDR2 YYNGEE, per germline. Here the CDR3 reads CASSPWTSGSGETQYF. CDR3 DNA: TGTGCCAGCAGCCCGTGGACTAGCGGGAGTGGAGAGACCCAGTACTTC.

This clonotype was recorded only once. This chain links TRBV27 with TRBJ1-3; a possible D gene is TRBD1 (5 bases). Germline loops: CDR1 MNHEY, CDR2 SMNVEV (reference sequence). V was trimmed by 4 bases and J by 4 bases, leaving 8 bases between them. This CDR3 is built from 13 residues. The CDR3 sequence is CASSWGLGNTIYF. The CDR3 region has the DNA TGTGCCAGCAGTTGGGGCCTCGGAAACACCATATATTTT.

The gene calls are TRBV27 and TRBJ2-5; weak D call: TRBD2 (5 bases). CDR1 is MNHEY, CDR2 SMNVEV, per germline (reference sequence). With 5 bases removed from V and 5 bases from J, the gap between germline ends came to 18 bases. This CDR3 is 15 amino acids long. The CDR3 spells CASSPLEGHWETQYF. In nucleotides, the CDR3 is TGTGCCAGCAGTCCCCTAGAGGGCCATTGGGAGACCCAGTACTTC.

The V call is TRBV16, the J call TRBJ1-2, with no clear D. V was clipped by 3 bases and J by 5 bases, with 10 bases between them. Looked up from germline, CDR1 is KGHSY and CDR2 is FQNENV. The CDR3 is 13 amino acids. In nucleotides, the CDR3 is TGTGCCAGCAGCCATTCTGACGGATATGGCTACACCTTC. Its translation: CASSHSDGYGYTF. The entire variable domain, with the rest obtained from reference TRBV16 and TRBJ1-2, is as follows: GEEVAQTPKHLVRGEGQKAKLYCAPIKGHSYVFWYQQVLKNEFKFLISFQNENVFDETGMPKERFSAKCLPNSPCSLEIQATKLEDSAVYFCASSHSDGYGYTFGSGTRLTVV.

V gene TRBV13 combines with J gene TRBJ1-4, with 8 bases fitting TRBD1. From germline, CDR1 is PRHDT and CDR2 FYEKMQ (reference sequence). J gave up 4 bases and V 3 bases, and 1 base lay outside the gene matches. The CDR3 spans 14 residues. This chain's CDR3 is CASSLGQVNEKLFF. The CDR3 coding sequence is TGTGCCAGCAGCTTGGGACAGGTTAATGAAAAACTGTTTTTT.

The rearrangement joins TRBV4-1 to TRBJ2-1; 10 bases are shared with TRBD2. Germline V CDR1 and CDR2: MGHRA, YSYEKL. The CDR3 loop spans 16 amino acids. V gave up 4 bases and J gave up 5 bases; unmatched junction bases: 8. The CDR3 spells CASSRLTSGPNNEQFF. The CDR3 DNA follows: TGCGCCAGCAGCCGCTTGACTAGCGGGCCTAACAATGAGCAGTTCTTC.

This chain links TRBV20-1 with TRBJ2-2; D is ambiguous. The V and J ends lost 4 bases and 0 bases respectively, with 6 bases between them. This CDR3 region has 13 residues. In germline, CDR1 is DFQATT, CDR2 SNEGSKA (reference sequence). Here the CDR3 reads CSAIEANTGELFF. The CDR3 region has the DNA TGCAGTGCTATTGAGGCGAACACCGGGGAGCTGTTTTTT.

The chain employs TRBV2 and TRBJ2-3, with 9 bases identical to TRBD2. V shed 10 bases and J 7 bases; nucleotides not matched to a gene: 9. Germline V CDR1 and CDR2: SNHLY, FYNNEI. CDR3 size: 13 residues. CDR3: CAIIAGALNTQYF. The CDR3 region has the DNA TGTGCCATCATAGCGGGAGCGCTCAATACGCAGTATTTT.